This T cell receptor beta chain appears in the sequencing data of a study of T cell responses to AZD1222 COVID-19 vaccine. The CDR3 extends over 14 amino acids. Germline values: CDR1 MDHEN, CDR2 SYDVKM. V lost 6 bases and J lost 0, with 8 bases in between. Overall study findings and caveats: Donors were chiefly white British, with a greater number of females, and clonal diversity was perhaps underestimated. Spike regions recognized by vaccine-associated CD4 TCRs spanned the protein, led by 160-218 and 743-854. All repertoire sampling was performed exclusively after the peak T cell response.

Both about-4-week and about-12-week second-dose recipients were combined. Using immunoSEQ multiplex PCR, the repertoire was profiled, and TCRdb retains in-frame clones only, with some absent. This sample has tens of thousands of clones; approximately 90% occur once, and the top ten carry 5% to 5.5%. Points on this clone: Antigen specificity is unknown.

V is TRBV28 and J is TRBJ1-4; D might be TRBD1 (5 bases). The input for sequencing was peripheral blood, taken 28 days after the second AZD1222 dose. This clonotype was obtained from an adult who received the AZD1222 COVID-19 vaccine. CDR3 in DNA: TGTGCCAGCAGAACAGGTGCAACTAATGAAAAACTGTTTTTT. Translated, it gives CASRTGATNEKLFF.